This T cell receptor beta chain was identified during a study of OX40 agonist ivuxolimab in advanced cancers. CDR3 length equals 15 residues. V lost 4 bases to trimming and J lost 5 bases; unmatched junction nucleotides: 5. Germline V gene sequence: CDR1 LGHNA, CDR2 YSLEER. Sequencing used immunoSEQ multiplex PCR; TCRdb keeps in-frame clones, though not all of them. The repertoire holds tens of thousands of clones, with about 93% as singletons. The chain links TRBV4-3 to TRBJ2-1; 10 bases are shared with TRBD2. This clonotype was obtained from an adult with an advanced solid tumor such as melanoma, head and neck, liver or kidney cancer. This sample comprised CD4+ or CD8+ T cells sorted from blood, obtained in a trial of the OX40 agonist ivuxolimab. The CDR3 here is CASSLIAGGNNEQFF. CDR3 nucleotide sequence: TGCGCCAGCAGCCTAATAGCGGGAGGAAACAATGAGCAGTTCTTC.